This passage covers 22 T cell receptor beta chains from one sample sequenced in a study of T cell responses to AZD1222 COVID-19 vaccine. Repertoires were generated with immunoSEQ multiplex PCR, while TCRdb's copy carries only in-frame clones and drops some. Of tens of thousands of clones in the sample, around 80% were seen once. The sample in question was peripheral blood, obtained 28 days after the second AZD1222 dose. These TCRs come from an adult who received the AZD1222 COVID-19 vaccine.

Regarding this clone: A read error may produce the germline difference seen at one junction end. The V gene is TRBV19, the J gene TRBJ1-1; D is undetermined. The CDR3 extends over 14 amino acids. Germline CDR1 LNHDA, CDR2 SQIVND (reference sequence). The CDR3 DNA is TGTGCCAGTAGAATAGGCACACTATACACTGAAGCTTTCTTT. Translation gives CASRIGTLYTEAFF.

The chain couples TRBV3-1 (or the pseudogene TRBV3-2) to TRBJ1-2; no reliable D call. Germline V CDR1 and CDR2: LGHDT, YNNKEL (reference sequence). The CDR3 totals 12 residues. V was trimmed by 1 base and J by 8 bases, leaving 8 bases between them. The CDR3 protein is CASSQGRAGYTF. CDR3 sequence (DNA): TGTGCCAGCAGCCAAGGGAGGGCCGGCTACACCTTC.

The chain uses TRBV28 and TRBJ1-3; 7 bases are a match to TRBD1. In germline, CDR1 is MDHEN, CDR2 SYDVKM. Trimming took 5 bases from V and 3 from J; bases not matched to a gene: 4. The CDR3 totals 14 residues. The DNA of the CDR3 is TGTGCCAGCAGTCCGGGGACAGTTGGAAACACCATATATTTT. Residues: CASSPGTVGNTIYF.

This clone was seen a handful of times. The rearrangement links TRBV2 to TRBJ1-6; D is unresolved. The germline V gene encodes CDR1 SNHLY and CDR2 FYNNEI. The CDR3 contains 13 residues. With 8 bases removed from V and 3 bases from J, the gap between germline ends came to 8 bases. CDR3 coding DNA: TGTGCCAGCGAGCCAGGCTATAATTCACCCCTCCACTTT. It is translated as CASEPGYNSPLHF.

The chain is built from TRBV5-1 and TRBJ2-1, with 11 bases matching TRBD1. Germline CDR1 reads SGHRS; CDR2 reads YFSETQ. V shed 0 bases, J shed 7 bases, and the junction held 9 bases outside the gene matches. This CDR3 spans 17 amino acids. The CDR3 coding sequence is TGCGCCAGCAGCTTGGCGCCGTGGACAGGGGGCGCGAATGAGCAGTTCTTC. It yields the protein CASSLAPWTGGANEQFF. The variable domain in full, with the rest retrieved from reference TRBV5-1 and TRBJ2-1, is KAGVTQTPRYLIKTRGQQVTLSCSPISGHRSVSWYQQTPGQGLQFLFEYFSETQRNKGNFPGRFSGRQFSNSRSEMNVSTLELGDSALYLCASSLAPWTGGANEQFFGPGTRLTVL.

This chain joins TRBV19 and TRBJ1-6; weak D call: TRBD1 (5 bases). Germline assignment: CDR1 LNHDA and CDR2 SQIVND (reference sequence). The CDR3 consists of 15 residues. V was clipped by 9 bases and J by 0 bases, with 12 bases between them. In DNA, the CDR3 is TGTGCCAGCTCGTGGGGGAGCTCCTATAATTCACCCCTCCACTTT. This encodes CASSWGSSYNSPLHF. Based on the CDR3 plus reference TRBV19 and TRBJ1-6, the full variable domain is DGGITQSPKYLFRKEGQNVTLSCEQNLNHDAMYWYRQDPGQGLRLIYYSQIVNDFQKGDIAEGYSVSREKKESFPLTVTSAQKNPTAFYLCASSWGSSYNSPLHFGNGTRLTVT.

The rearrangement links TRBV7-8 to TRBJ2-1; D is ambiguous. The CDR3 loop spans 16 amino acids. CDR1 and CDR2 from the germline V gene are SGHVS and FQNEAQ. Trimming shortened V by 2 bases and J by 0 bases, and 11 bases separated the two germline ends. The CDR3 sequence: CASSLQELSSYNEQFF. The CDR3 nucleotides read TGTGCCAGCAGCTTACAGGAACTCAGCTCCTACAATGAGCAGTTCTTC. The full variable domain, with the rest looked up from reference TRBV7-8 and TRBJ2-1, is GAGVSQSPRYKVAKRGQDVALRCDPISGHVSLFWYQQALGQGPEFLTYFQNEAQLDKSGLPSDRFFAERPEGSVSTLKIQRTQQEDSAVYLCASSLQELSSYNEQFFGPGTRLTVL.

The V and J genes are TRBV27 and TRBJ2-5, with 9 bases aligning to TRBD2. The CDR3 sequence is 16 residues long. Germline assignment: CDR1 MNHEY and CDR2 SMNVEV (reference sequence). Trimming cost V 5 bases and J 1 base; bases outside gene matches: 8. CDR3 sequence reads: CASSLGGAGGQETQYF. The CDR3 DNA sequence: TGTGCCAGCAGTCTCGGGGGAGCGGGAGGCCAAGAGACCCAGTACTTC.

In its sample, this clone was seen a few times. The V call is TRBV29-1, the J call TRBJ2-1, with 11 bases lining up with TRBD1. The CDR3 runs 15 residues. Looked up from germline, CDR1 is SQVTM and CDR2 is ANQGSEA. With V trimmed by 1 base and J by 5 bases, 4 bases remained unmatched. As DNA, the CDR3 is TGCAGCGTTGAAGGGACAGGGGGCGACCACAATGAGCAGTTCTTC. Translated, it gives CSVEGTGGDHNEQFF.

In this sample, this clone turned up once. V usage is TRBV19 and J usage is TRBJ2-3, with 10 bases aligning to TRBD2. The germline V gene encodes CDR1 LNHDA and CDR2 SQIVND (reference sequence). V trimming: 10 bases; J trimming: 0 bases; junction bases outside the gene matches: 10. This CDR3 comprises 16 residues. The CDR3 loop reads CATKREGFTSTDTQYF. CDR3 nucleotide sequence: TGTGCCACCAAGCGGGAGGGGTTCACTAGCACAGATACGCAGTATTTT.

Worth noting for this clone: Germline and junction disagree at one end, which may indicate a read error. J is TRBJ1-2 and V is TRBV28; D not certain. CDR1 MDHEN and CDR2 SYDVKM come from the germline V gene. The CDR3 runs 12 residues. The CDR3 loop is CASSFSHYGYTF. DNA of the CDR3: TGTGCCAGCAGTTTTTCCCACTACGGCTACACCTTC.

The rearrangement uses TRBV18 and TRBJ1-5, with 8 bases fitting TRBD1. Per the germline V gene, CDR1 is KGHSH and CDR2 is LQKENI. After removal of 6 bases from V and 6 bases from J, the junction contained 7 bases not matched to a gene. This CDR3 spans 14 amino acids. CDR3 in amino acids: CASSEGQGSQPQHF. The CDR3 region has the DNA TGTGCCAGCTCGGAAGGACAGGGTAGTCAGCCCCAGCATTTT.

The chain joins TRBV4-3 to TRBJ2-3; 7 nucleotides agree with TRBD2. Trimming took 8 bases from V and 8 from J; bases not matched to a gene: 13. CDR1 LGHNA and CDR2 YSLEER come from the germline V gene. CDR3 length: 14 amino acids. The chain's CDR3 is CASSGEGGVVTQYF. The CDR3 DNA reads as TGCGCCAGCTCGGGGGAGGGAGGGGTGGTTACGCAGTATTTT.

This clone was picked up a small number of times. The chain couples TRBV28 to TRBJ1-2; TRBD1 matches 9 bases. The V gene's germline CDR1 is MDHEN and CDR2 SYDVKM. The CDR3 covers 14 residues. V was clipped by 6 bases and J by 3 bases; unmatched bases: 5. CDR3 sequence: CASRSTGGDYGYTF. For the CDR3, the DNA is TGTGCCAGCAGGTCGACAGGGGGGGACTATGGCTACACCTTC.

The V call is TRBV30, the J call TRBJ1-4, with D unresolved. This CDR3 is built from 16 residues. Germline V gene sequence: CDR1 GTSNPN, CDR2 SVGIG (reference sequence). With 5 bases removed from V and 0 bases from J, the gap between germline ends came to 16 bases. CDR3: CAWHRWLDATNEKLFF. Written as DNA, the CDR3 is TGTGCCTGGCACCGATGGTTGGACGCAACTAATGAAAAACTGTTTTTT.

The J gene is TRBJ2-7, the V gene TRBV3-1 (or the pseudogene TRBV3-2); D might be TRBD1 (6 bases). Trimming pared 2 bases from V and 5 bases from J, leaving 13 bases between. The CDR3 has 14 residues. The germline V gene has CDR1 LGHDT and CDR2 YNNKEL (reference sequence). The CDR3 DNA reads TGTGCCAGCAGCCAAATGGACAGTCCCAACGAGCAGTACTTC. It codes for CASSQMDSPNEQYF.

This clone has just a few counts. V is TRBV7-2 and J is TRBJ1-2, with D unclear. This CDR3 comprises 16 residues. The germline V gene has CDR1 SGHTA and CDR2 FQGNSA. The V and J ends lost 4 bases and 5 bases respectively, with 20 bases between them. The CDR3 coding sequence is TGTGCCAGCAGCTCAGCATTGGTAGGGAGGTGGTATGGCTACACCTTC. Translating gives CASSSALVGRWYGYTF.

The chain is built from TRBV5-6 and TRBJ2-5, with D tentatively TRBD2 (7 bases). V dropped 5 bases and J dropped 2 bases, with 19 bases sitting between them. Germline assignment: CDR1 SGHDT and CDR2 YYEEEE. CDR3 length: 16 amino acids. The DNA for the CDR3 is TGTGCCAGCAGGCAGCAGGGGAGGGCGTTTCAAGAGACCCAGTACTTC. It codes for CASRQQGRAFQETQYF.

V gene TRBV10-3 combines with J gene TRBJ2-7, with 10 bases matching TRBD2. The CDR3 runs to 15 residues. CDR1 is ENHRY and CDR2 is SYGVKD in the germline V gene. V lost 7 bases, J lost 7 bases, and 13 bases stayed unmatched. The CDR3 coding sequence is TGTGCCATCACGGGGGGAGCGGGAGGGCCTCAAGAGCAGTACTTC. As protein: CAITGGAGGPQEQYF.

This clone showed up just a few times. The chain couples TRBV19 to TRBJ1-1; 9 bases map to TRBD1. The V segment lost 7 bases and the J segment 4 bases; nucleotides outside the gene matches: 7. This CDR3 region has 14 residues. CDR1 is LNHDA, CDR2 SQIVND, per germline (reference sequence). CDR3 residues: CASTPGQGATEAFF. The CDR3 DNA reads TGTGCCAGTACCCCGGGACAGGGTGCCACTGAAGCTTTCTTT. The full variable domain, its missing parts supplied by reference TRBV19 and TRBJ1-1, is DGGITQSPKYLFRKEGQNVTLSCEQNLNHDAMYWYRQDPGQGLRLIYYSQIVNDFQKGDIAEGYSVSREKKESFPLTVTSAQKNPTAFYLCASTPGQGATEAFFGQGTRLTVV.

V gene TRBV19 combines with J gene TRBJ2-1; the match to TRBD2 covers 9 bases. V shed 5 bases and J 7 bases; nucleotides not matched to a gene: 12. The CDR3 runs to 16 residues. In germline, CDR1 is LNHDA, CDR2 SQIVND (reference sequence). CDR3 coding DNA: TGTGCCAGTAGTGGGCGAAGCGGGAGGCTCGATAATGAGCAGTTCTTC. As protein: CASSGRSGRLDNEQFF.

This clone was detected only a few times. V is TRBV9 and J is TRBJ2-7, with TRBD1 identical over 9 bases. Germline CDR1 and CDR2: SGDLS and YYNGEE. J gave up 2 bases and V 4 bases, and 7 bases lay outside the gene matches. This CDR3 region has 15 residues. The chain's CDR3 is CASSPRTGETYEQYF. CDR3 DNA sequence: TGTGCCAGCAGCCCCCGGACAGGGGAAACCTACGAGCAGTACTTC. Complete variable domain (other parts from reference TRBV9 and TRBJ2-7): DSGVTQTPKHLITATGQRVTLRCSPRSGDLSVYWYQQSLDQGLQFLIQYYNGEERAKGNILERFSAQQFPDLHSELNLSSLELGDSALYFCASSPRTGETYEQYFGPGTRLTVT.